This TCR beta chain emerged from a study of T cell responses to AZD1222 COVID-19 vaccine. The CDR3 runs to 13 residues. Germline assignment: CDR1 GTSNPN and CDR2 SVGIG (reference sequence). V was shortened by 4 bases and J by 10 bases, with 19 bases between the two germline ends. TCRdb's table, derived via immunoSEQ multiplex PCR, lists solely in-frame clones and lacks some. This sample has fewer than 150,000 clones, with roughly nine tenths found just once. This material consisted of peripheral blood, taken on day 0 of AZD1222 vaccination. This chain joins TRBV30 and TRBJ1-1; TRBD1 is a possible D gene (6 bases). The origin of this receptor is an adult in good health. As DNA, the CDR3 is TGTGCCTGGAAGTCCCTCTCGGGGGGGCGAGCTTTCTTT. Translated, it gives CAWKSLSGGRAFF. The full variable domain, completed using reference TRBV30 and TRBJ1-1, is SQTIHQWPATLVQPVGSPLSLECTVEGTSNPNLYWYRQAAGRGLQLLFYSVGIGQISSEVPQNLSASRPQDRQFILSSKKLLLSDSGFYLCAWKSLSGGRAFFGQGTRLTVV.